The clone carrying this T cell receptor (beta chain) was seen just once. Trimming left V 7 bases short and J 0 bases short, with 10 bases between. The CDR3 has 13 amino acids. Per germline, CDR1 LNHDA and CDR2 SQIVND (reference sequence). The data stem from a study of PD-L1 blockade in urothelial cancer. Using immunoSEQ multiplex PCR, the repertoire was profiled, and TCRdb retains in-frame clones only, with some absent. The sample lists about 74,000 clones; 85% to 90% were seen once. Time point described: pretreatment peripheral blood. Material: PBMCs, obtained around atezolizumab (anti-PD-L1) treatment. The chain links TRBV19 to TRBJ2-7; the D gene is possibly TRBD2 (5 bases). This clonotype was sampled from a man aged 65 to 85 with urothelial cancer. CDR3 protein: CASKASFSYEQYF. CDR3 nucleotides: TGTGCCAGTAAGGCTAGCTTCTCCTACGAGCAGTACTTC.